Below are 15 T cell receptor beta chains sequenced from a single sample in a study of blood T cells in healthy people across ages. PCR was performed a second time for 7 to 11 cycles using a sample-barcoded 5' primer and a J-beta primer mix. From the 5' RACE reads, TCRdb called clonotypes with MiXCR, one entry per CDR3 protein. The top ten hold 15% to 20% of the sample, which has over 600,000 distinct CDR3 sequences, about 46% seen once. Sample: blood. The origin of the receptors is a man aged 80 or over in good health.

The chain links TRBV10-1 to TRBJ2-7; D gene ambiguous. The end of the DNA aligns better with TRBJ2-4, so the J call may be wrong. The CDR3 loop spans 13 amino acids. Per germline, CDR1 WNHNN and CDR2 SYGVQD (reference sequence). In DNA form, the CDR3 reads TGCGCCAGCAGTGGAACCCGTATCGGCATTCAGTACTTC. Its translation is CASSGTRIGIQYF.

The V gene is TRBV5-1, the J gene TRBJ1-1, with 11 nucleotides matching TRBD1. The CDR3 sequence is 15 residues long. Germline V gives CDR1 SGHRS, CDR2 YFSETQ. Trimming took 4 bases from V and 7 from J; bases not matched to a gene: 9. CDR3 nucleotides: TGCGCCAGCAGCCGGATACCGGGACAGGGGGGTGAAGCTTTCTTT. It codes for CASSRIPGQGGEAFF.

This clonotype occurred many times. The chain uses TRBV20-1 and TRBJ2-5, with a weak D call TRBD2 (6 bases). V dropped 0 bases and J dropped 12 bases, with 17 bases sitting between them. The CDR3 contains 13 residues. Per germline, CDR1 DFQATT and CDR2 SNEGSKA (reference sequence). The CDR3 DNA is TGCAGTGCTAGAGATTCTGCGGGAATGGGGGAGTACTTC. Residues: CSARDSAGMGEYF.

CDR3 DNA: TGCAGCCTAGTCGATGGGACAGGGACAGAGACCCAGTACTTC. It translates to CSLVDGTGTETQYF. This sequence joins TRBV20-1 and TRBJ2-5; 9 bases agree with TRBD1. This CDR3 comprises 14 residues. CDR1 and CDR2 from the germline V gene are DFQATT and SNEGSKA (reference sequence).

At least ten counts were recorded for this clonotype. This chain joins TRBV7-2 and TRBJ2-1, with TRBD2 matching over 8 bases. Germline V gene lookup returns CDR1 SGHTA and CDR2 FQGNSA. The V gene end was trimmed by 1 base and the J gene end by 6 bases; junction bases not matched to a gene: 8. This CDR3 spans 16 amino acids. The CDR3 DNA reads TGTGCCAGCAGCTTAGATCCCGGACTAGCAGCCAATGAGCAGTTCTTC. Its protein is CASSLDPGLAANEQFF.

This clonotype was recorded a few times. The chain combines TRBV7-2 with TRBJ2-1, with 16 bases fitting TRBD2. J was trimmed by 7 bases and V by 5 bases; bases with no gene match: 11. The CDR3 is made up of 18 amino acids. Germline V gene lookup returns CDR1 SGHTA and CDR2 FQGNSA. CDR3 DNA: TGTGCCAGCAGCCAAGGGACTAGCGGGAGGGCCTTCAGAAATGAGCAGTTCTTC. This encodes CASSQGTSGRAFRNEQFF.

This clonotype came up a few times. The genes are TRBV10-3 and TRBJ2-7, with TRBD1 matching over 9 bases. The germline V gene has CDR1 ENHRY and CDR2 SYGVKD. The length of the CDR3 is 16 residues. With V trimmed by 0 bases and J by 6 bases, 9 bases remained unmatched. This CDR3 is CAISESYRTGVFEQYF. CDR3 DNA sequence: TGTGCCATCAGTGAGTCCTATAGGACAGGGGTATTCGAGCAGTACTTC.

The chain joins TRBV10-3 to TRBJ2-1; a weak D match, TRBD2 (5 bases). The better agreement between TRBJ2-7 and the DNA end casts doubt on the J call. Germline CDR1 and CDR2: ENHRY and SYGVKD. This CDR3 is 11 amino acids long. The CDR3 nucleotides are TGTGCCATCAAAGGGAGCAATGAGCAGTACTTC. Residues: CAIKGSNEQYF.

V gene TRBV29-1 combines with J gene TRBJ1-2; 7 bases map to TRBD1. CDR1 and CDR2 from the germline V gene are SQVTM and ANQGSEA. This CDR3 contains 13 residues. J lost 3 bases, V lost 4 bases, and 5 bases had no gene match. CDR3 sequence (DNA): TGCAGCGTTGGGAACAGGGGAGACTATGGCTACACCTTC. Translating it yields CSVGNRGDYGYTF. Full variable domain (outside the CDR3, taken from reference TRBV29-1 and TRBJ1-2): SAVISQKPSRDICQRGTSLTIQCQVDSQVTMMFWYRQQPGQSLTLIATANQGSEATYESGFVIDKFPISRPNLTFSTLTVSNMSPEDSSIYLCSVGNRGDYGYTFGSGTRLTVV.

In this sample, this clonotype turned up many times. This rearrangement joins TRBV7-2 to TRBJ2-7; no reliable D call. The CDR3 length is 14 residues. V was cut by 3 bases and J by 1 base, with 10 bases left in between. Germline loops: CDR1 SGHTA, CDR2 FQGNSA. In nucleotides, the CDR3 is TGTGCCAGCAGCTTTACAGTTAGTTCCTACGAGCAGTACTTC. Residues: CASSFTVSSYEQYF.

The CDR3 DNA reads as TGTGCCAGCAGTTCCCCCAGACTAGCTAGCACAGATACGCAGTATTTT. The encoded protein is CASSSPRLASTDTQYF. This rearrangement joins TRBV27 to TRBJ2-3, with 7 bases matching TRBD2. The trim removed 4 bases at V and 0 bases at J, leaving 7 bases unmatched. The V gene's germline CDR1 is MNHEY and CDR2 SMNVEV (reference sequence). The CDR3 loop spans 16 amino acids.

The chain is built from TRBV6-2 or TRBV6-3 and TRBJ2-1; D is unresolved. The germline V and J ends were trimmed by 5 bases and 4 bases, with 15 bases remaining between them. The CDR3 consists of 15 residues. Germline V gene lookup returns CDR1 MNHEY and CDR2 SVGEGT. The CDR3 loop is CASSLPPGQYNEQFF. The DNA of the CDR3 is TGTGCCAGCAGTCTCCCTCCGGGCCAATACAATGAGCAGTTCTTC.

The chain combines TRBV6-2 or TRBV6-3 with TRBJ1-2; tentative D call: TRBD1 (6 bases). This CDR3 has 15 amino acids. Germline lookup yields CDR1 MNHEY and CDR2 SVGEGT. V lost 7 bases, J lost 1 base, and 16 bases lay in between. CDR3 nucleotide sequence: TGTGCCAGCACCAAAGGGACAACGTTTAACTATGGCTACACCTTC. Protein sequence: CASTKGTTFNYGYTF.

CDR3 amino acids: CASSQEHSRWGAYEQYF. DNA of the CDR3: TGCGCCAGCAGCCAAGAACACAGCAGGTGGGGGGCCTACGAGCAGTACTTC. This sequence joins TRBV4-3 and TRBJ2-7; TRBD2 might be the D (6 bases). In germline, CDR1 is LGHNA, CDR2 YSLEER. V lost 0 bases to trimming and J lost 2 bases, with 17 bases between them. CDR3 size: 17 residues.

The chain uses TRBV20-1 and TRBJ1-5, with D unresolved. The length of the CDR3 is 18 residues. Germline-derived CDR1 and CDR2 are DFQATT and SNEGSKA (reference sequence). Trimming cost V 3 bases and J 3 bases, with 24 bases left between them. The CDR3 is CSASVRHLGQTFNQPQHF. DNA for the CDR3: TGCAGTGCTAGTGTTAGGCATTTAGGCCAAACCTTCAATCAGCCCCAGCATTTT.